Listed below are T cell receptor beta chains from one sample, sequenced in a study of cytomegalovirus exposure and HLA in healthy donors. Profiling relied on immunoSEQ multiplex PCR, and the TCRdb table lists in-frame clones only, not all of them. The table has some 150,000 clones, approximately 86% seen once; the top ten hold 20% to 25%. Sequencing input: PBMCs. These receptors were taken from a man between 18 and 29 years old in good health and CMV-seropositive. Both conserved end residues are part of each CDR3. Fields, in order: D gene, clone size, V gene, J gene, CDR3 protein, CDR3 DNA. The D gene is left open where the match is weak. A clone size is listed for some rows: how often the clone was seen (once, few, many), or a class if it is expanded.

-,-,TRBV6-6,TRBJ1-2,CASGGVNYGYTF,TGTGCCTCCGGGGGAGTCAACTATGGCTACACCTTC
TRBD2,-,TRBV7-9,TRBJ2-7,CASSLVPSGSNEQYF,TGTGCCAGCAGCTTAGTTCCTAGCGGGAGCAACGAGCAGTACTTC
TRBD2,-,TRBV5-4,TRBJ2-3,CASSLVAGEWGGTDTQYF,TGTGCCAGCAGCTTGGTAGCGGGAGAATGGGGGGGGACAGATACGCAGTATTTT
TRBD1,-,TRBV7-2,TRBJ2-7,CASSSGQGSYEQYF,TGTGCCAGCAGCTCGGGACAGGGCTCCTACGAGCAGTACTTC
-,-,TRBV11-3,TRBJ1-1,CASSFDGTGEAAFF,TGTGCCAGCAGCTTCGACGGGACTGGGGAGGCGGCTTTCTTT
-,-,TRBV30,TRBJ2-3,CAWRSTGDTQYF,TGTGCCTGGAGGTCCACGGGAGATACGCAGTATTTT
-,-,TRBV7-9,TRBJ2-3,CASSTGTGSTDTQYF,TGTGCCAGCAGCACAGGGACGGGGAGCACAGATACGCAGTATTTT
-,-,TRBV15,TRBJ1-3,CATSRAGSGVGNTIYF,TGTGCCACCAGCAGAGCTGGCTCGGGGGTTGGAAACACCATATATTTT
TRBD1,-,TRBV4-3,TRBJ2-5,CASSLDRYQETQYF,TGCGCCAGCAGCCTGGACAGGTACCAAGAGACCCAGTACTTC
-,-,TRBV2,TRBJ1-4,CASSEARDFATNEKLFF,TGTGCCAGCAGTGAAGCTAGGGACTTTGCAACTAATGAAAAACTGTTTTTT
-,few,TRBV25-1,TRBJ1-1,CASSALGAGTEAFF,TGTGCCAGCAGCGCCCTCGGGGCGGGGACTGAAGCTTTCTTT
-,-,TRBV13,TRBJ2-2,CASSILQEKNTGELFF,TGTGCCAGCAGCATCTTACAGGAGAAGAACACCGGGGAGCTGTTTTTT
-,-,TRBV27,TRBJ2-1,CASSLRGREQFF,TGTGCCAGCAGTTTACGGGGGAGGGAGCAGTTCTTC
TRBD1,-,TRBV9,TRBJ2-7,CASSGQGAGDEQYF,TGTGCCAGCAGCGGACAGGGGGCGGGGGACGAGCAGTACTTC
-,-,TRBV6-5,TRBJ1-3,CASSYSMRGSGNTIYF,TGTGCCAGCAGTTACTCGATGAGGGGGTCTGGAAACACCATATATTTT
-,-,TRBV13,TRBJ1-1,CASSLDRNTEAFF,TGTGCCAGCAGCTTAGACAGAAACACTGAAGCTTTCTTT
-,-,TRBV25-1,TRBJ1-3,CASSLTGNTIYF,TGTGCCAGCAGTCTTACTGGAAACACCATATATTTT
TRBD1,once,TRBV5-1,TRBJ1-3,CASSLGDRASGNTIYF,TGCGCCAGCAGCTTGGGGGACAGGGCGTCTGGAAACACCATATATTTT
TRBD1,-,TRBV6-5,TRBJ1-5,CASSYSAGGHQPQHF,TGTGCCAGCAGTTACTCGGCAGGGGGGCATCAGCCCCAGCATTTT
-,-,TRBV19,TRBJ2-7,CASSNLTARYEQYF,TGTGCCAGTAGCAACCTGACAGCTCGGTACGAGCAGTACTTC
-,-,TRBV6-1,TRBJ2-4,CASRGQAGKNIQYF,TGTGCCAGCAGAGGACAGGCGGGAAAAAACATTCAGTACTTC
TRBD1,-,TRBV19,TRBJ1-6,CASSTRDRASYNSPLHF,TGTGCCAGTAGTACTCGGGACAGGGCCTCCTATAATTCACCCCTCCACTTT
TRBD2,-,TRBV9,TRBJ2-3,CASSVGSGGGVGPDTQYF,TGTGCCAGCAGCGTAGGTAGCGGCGGGGGGGTTGGGCCAGATACGCAGTATTTT
TRBD1,-,TRBV19,TRBJ1-1,CASSRDSNTEAFF,TGTGCCAGTAGCCGGGACAGCAACACTGAAGCTTTCTTT
TRBD2,-,TRBV9,TRBJ2-3,CASSMRREGLADTQYF,TGTGCCAGCAGCATGAGACGGGAGGGCCTAGCAGATACGCAGTATTTT